These 26 T cell receptor beta chains were all obtained from the same sample, sequenced in a study of T-cell memory formation after mild COVID-19. TCRdb reanalysed the 5' RACE reads using MiXCR and keeps one entry per CDR3 protein. This sample carries hundreds of thousands of distinct CDR3 sequences, about 15% of them seen once, and the ten largest clones take approximately 20%. Material: PBMCs or a T cell subset sorted from them (not recorded which). The origin of the receptors is a man between 18 and 35 years old who had mild COVID-19 (a few samples of this study predate the infection). Cell type and time point are not known.

In this sample, this clonotype turned up a few times. The rearrangement links TRBV20-1 to TRBJ2-6, with a tentative D call TRBD2 (6 bases). Germline lookup yields CDR1 DFQATT and CDR2 SNEGSKA (reference sequence). V was cut by 3 bases and J by 0 bases, with 12 bases left in between. CDR3 length: 16 residues. CDR3 in DNA: TGCAGTGCTAGCCGGGACTCCACCTCTGGGGCCAACGTCCTGACTTTC. Translating gives CSASRDSTSGANVLTF.

In this sample, this clonotype turned up once. The chain couples TRBV2 to TRBJ1-1; D gene unclear. The V end lost 9 bases, the J end lost 4 bases, and 15 bases lay between the germline ends. There are 13 residues in the CDR3. Germline loops: CDR1 SNHLY, CDR2 FYNNEI. In nucleotides, the CDR3 is TGTGCCAGTAGGCCCCTGAGTAGCACTGAAGCTTTCTTT. Its protein product is CASRPLSSTEAFF.

The V call is TRBV3-1, the J call TRBJ2-5; the match to TRBD2 covers 10 bases. The CDR3 consists of 16 residues. Germline trimming cut 4 bases from V and 4 bases from J; bases unmatched to any gene: 9. CDR1 is LGHDT, CDR2 YNNKEL, per germline (reference sequence). Here the CDR3 DNA reads TGTGCCAGCAGCCCCAAGAGCGGGGGGGTAGGAGAGACCCAGTACTTC. Residues: CASSPKSGGVGETQYF.

This chain uses TRBV28 with TRBJ2-3; the D call may be TRBD1 or TRBD2 (6 bases each). CDR3 length: 19 residues. Trimming took off 4 bases at V and 3 bases at J, with 26 bases between the two ends. Germline V gene sequence: CDR1 MDHEN, CDR2 SYDVKM. In DNA, the CDR3 is TGTGCCAGCAGTTCTCAGACTACCCAGGGGACGGGGGTGACAGATACGCAGTATTTT. Amino acids: CASSSQTTQGTGVTDTQYF.

The chain carries TRBV12-3 or TRBV12-4 and TRBJ2-3; 8 positions agree with TRBD2. V was clipped by 6 bases and J by 5 bases; unmatched bases: 16. The CDR3 is made up of 17 amino acids. CDR3 loop: CASSNFGGGLSVDTQYF. DNA of the CDR3: TGTGCCAGCAGCAACTTTGGCGGGGGGCTTAGTGTAGATACGCAGTATTTT.

The CDR3 DNA sequence: TGCGCCAGCAGCTTGGGGGTCGGGGGAGTCTATGGCTACACCTTC. Amino acid sequence: CASSLGVGGVYGYTF. J is TRBJ1-2 and V is TRBV5-1; D might be TRBD1 (5 bases). Germline values: CDR1 SGHRS, CDR2 YFSETQ. The V end lost 0 bases, the J end lost 4 bases, and 13 bases lay between the germline ends. The CDR3 length is 15 residues.

This clonotype was recorded a few times. V is TRBV27 and J is TRBJ1-6; TRBD1 might be the D (5 bases). Germline CDR1 and CDR2: MNHEY and SMNVEV (reference sequence). The V and J ends lost 5 bases and 7 bases respectively, with 12 bases between them. CDR3 length: 14 amino acids. In nucleotides, the CDR3 is TGTGCCAGCAGTCCCCGAGGGGCGAATTCACCCCTCCACTTT. Translation gives CASSPRGANSPLHF.

In this sample, this clonotype turned up a few times. The chain uses TRBV5-1 and TRBJ1-1; D is perhaps TRBD1 (6 bases). Germline CDR1 is SGHRS and CDR2 is YFSETQ. V was pared by 0 bases and J by 3 bases, with 12 bases between. The CDR3 sequence is 15 residues long. The CDR3 loop is CASSLAAEGDTEAFF. CDR3 in DNA: TGCGCCAGCAGCTTGGCGGCTGAGGGGGACACTGAAGCTTTCTTT.

V is TRBV7-2 and J is TRBJ1-3; TRBD1 might be the D (5 bases). V dropped 6 bases and J dropped 0 bases, with 18 bases sitting between them. Per germline, CDR1 SGHTA and CDR2 FQGNSA. The CDR3 runs 17 residues. CDR3 sequence (DNA): TGTGCCAGCAGTGTACGTTCGGGGGGGAGCTCTGGAAACACCATATATTTT. This gives the protein CASSVRSGGSSGNTIYF.

This clonotype was seen ten or more times. The chain has TRBV5-1 and TRBJ2-7; D may be TRBD2 (6 bases). Germline CDR1 reads SGHRS; CDR2 reads YFSETQ. Trimming removed 0 bases from V and 0 bases from J, with 10 bases in between. The CDR3 runs to 15 residues. The CDR3 sequence is CASSLVPGGSYEQYV. The CDR3 DNA reads TGCGCCAGCAGCTTGGTGCCCGGGGGCTCCTACGAGCAGTACGTC.

V gene TRBV6-1 combines with J gene TRBJ2-3; tentative D call: TRBD2 (5 bases). The V end lost 6 bases, the J end lost 3 bases, and 13 bases lay between the germline ends. Germline CDR1 MNHNS, CDR2 SASEGT. The CDR3 is 14 amino acids. DNA for the CDR3: TGTGCCAGCAGGTGGGCTAGCAGGACAGATACGCAGTATTTT. This codes for CASRWASRTDTQYF.

This clonotype has only a few counts. This chain connects TRBV7-2 to TRBJ1-2, with D possibly TRBD1 on 5 matching bases. V was cut by 3 bases and J by 7 bases, with 12 bases left in between. Germline V CDR1 and CDR2: SGHTA, FQGNSA. This CDR3 has 13 residues. The CDR3 sequence is CASSFVQGGGYTF. In DNA, the CDR3 is TGTGCCAGCAGCTTTGTGCAGGGCGGTGGCTACACCTTC.

This clonotype was seen repeatedly, ten times or more. The V call is TRBV4-1, the J call TRBJ2-3; D is perhaps TRBD2 (6 bases). CDR3 length equals 16 residues. From germline, CDR1 is MGHRA and CDR2 YSYEKL. Trimming took 8 bases from V and 0 from J, leaving 18 bases between them. In nucleotides, the CDR3 is TGCGCCAGCGCACCCAGGGAGGTGACTAGCACAGATACGCAGTATTTT. It translates to CASAPREVTSTDTQYF.

This clonotype was found a few times. This rearrangement joins TRBV7-3 to TRBJ2-2, with no clear D. The CDR3 sequence is 13 residues long. The V and J ends lost 7 bases and 7 bases respectively, with 13 bases between them. The germline gives CDR1 SGHTA, CDR2 FQGTGA. CDR3 protein: CASTPWVGGELFF. CDR3 coding DNA: TGTGCCAGCACCCCCTGGGTTGGCGGGGAGCTGTTTTTT.

A few counts support this clonotype. The rearrangement uses TRBV7-2 and TRBJ2-2; no definite D call. The germline CDR1 and CDR2 sequences are SGHTA and FQGNSA. The CDR3 extends over 16 amino acids. V was cut by 2 bases and J by 2 bases, with 12 bases left in between. This CDR3 reads CASSLLAASNTGELFF. DNA of the CDR3: TGTGCCAGCAGCTTACTGGCAGCCTCCAACACCGGGGAGCTGTTTTTT. The entire variable domain, with the rest obtained from reference TRBV7-2 and TRBJ2-2, is as follows: GAGVSQSPSNKVTEKGKDVELRCDPISGHTALYWYRQSLGQGLEFLIYFQGNSAPDKSGLPSDRFSAERTGGSVSTLTIQRTQQEDSAVYLCASSLLAASNTGELFFGEGSRLTVL.

The chain has TRBV10-3 and TRBJ1-6; D is perhaps TRBD1 (5 bases). Trimming removed 3 bases at V and 6 bases at J, with 9 bases between. Germline assignment: CDR1 ENHRY and CDR2 SYGVKD. CDR3 length: 14 residues. CDR3 in DNA: TGTGCCATCAGTGACCCAGGGAGTAATTCACCCCTCCACTTT. Protein product: CAISDPGSNSPLHF.

The table lists this clonotype with a few counts. This chain links TRBV4-1 with TRBJ2-5; D ambiguous. The CDR3 has 14 amino acids. V lost 4 bases, J lost 4 bases, and 13 bases lay in between. CDR1 MGHRA and CDR2 YSYEKL come from the germline V gene. The CDR3 spells CASSLPQSGETQYF. CDR3 in DNA: TGCGCCAGCAGCCTACCACAATCTGGAGAGACCCAGTACTTC.

The V and J genes are TRBV29-1 and TRBJ2-1; 9 bases agree with TRBD2. Trimming at V came to 7 bases and at J to 6 bases, leaving 7 bases not matched to a gene. This CDR3 has 13 amino acids. The germline V gene encodes CDR1 SQVTM and CDR2 ANQGSEA. The CDR3 reads CSGGAGGPNEQFF. The CDR3 region has the DNA TGCAGCGGGGGAGCGGGGGGCCCCAATGAGCAGTTCTTC.

The gene calls are TRBV6-2 or TRBV6-3 and TRBJ1-5; D is unclear. The V gene's germline CDR1 is MNHEY and CDR2 SVGEGT. The CDR3 runs 14 residues. With 0 bases removed from V and 4 bases from J, the gap between germline ends came to 7 bases. This chain's CDR3 is CASSYSNSNQPQHF. The CDR3 DNA sequence: TGTGCCAGCAGTTACTCGAATTCGAATCAGCCCCAGCATTTT.

The chain couples TRBV20-1 to TRBJ2-5; TRBD1 agrees at 9 bases. The CDR3 totals 14 residues. V trimming: 5 bases; J trimming: 3 bases; junction bases outside the gene matches: 7. CDR1 DFQATT and CDR2 SNEGSKA come from the germline V gene (reference sequence). The CDR3 here is CSAPGTGRKETQYF. The CDR3 DNA sequence: TGCAGTGCTCCAGGGACAGGGAGGAAAGAGACCCAGTACTTC.

This clonotype was observed a handful of times. The chain is built from TRBV9 and TRBJ1-6; D gene ambiguous. Trimming stripped 0 bases from V and 10 bases from J, with 8 bases between. Germline CDR1 and CDR2: SGDLS and YYNGEE. The CDR3 sequence is 13 residues long. The CDR3 region has the DNA TGTGCCAGCAGCGTAGGCGTTTTCTCACCCCTCCACTTT. Translated: CASSVGVFSPLHF.

V is TRBV12-3 or TRBV12-4 and J is TRBJ1-5, with D hard to call. This CDR3 region has 12 residues. Trimming stripped 4 bases from V and 7 bases from J, with 8 bases between. CDR3 coding DNA: TGTGCCAGCAGTTACAGACCGCAGCCCCAGCATTTT. Translated: CASSYRPQPQHF.

This clonotype turned up a few times. The chain combines TRBV12-3 or TRBV12-4 with TRBJ2-1; D gene ambiguous. CDR3 length equals 13 residues. The V gene lost 5 bases and the J gene lost 4 bases, with 9 bases spanning the gap. The CDR3 sequence: CASSNTEYNEQFF. For the CDR3, the DNA is TGTGCCAGCAGTAACACAGAGTACAATGAGCAGTTCTTC.

The CDR3 region is CASSSFPGNTIYF. The CDR3, as DNA: TGTGCCAGCAGCTCCTTCCCTGGAAACACCATATATTTT. The V and J genes are TRBV7-2 and TRBJ1-3; D uncertain. The CDR3 is made up of 13 amino acids. The V end lost 4 bases, the J end lost 2 bases, and 6 bases lay between the germline ends. The germline CDR1 and CDR2 sequences are SGHTA and FQGNSA.

The V call is TRBV11-2, the J call TRBJ2-2, with D perhaps given as TRBD1 or TRBD2 (5 bases each). The CDR3 extends over 13 amino acids. Trimming removed 5 bases from V and 8 bases from J, with 12 bases in between. CDR1 is SGHAT and CDR2 is FQNNGV in the germline V gene. The chain's CDR3 is CASSQGPRGELFF. The DNA for the CDR3 is TGTGCCAGCAGCCAGGGACCTAGGGGGGAGCTGTTTTTT. Full variable domain (rest looked up from reference TRBV11-2 and TRBJ2-2): EAGVAQSPRYKIIEKRQSVAFWCNPISGHATLYWYQQILGQGPKLLIQFQNNGVVDDSQLPKDRFSAERLKGVDSTLKIQPAKLEDSAVYLCASSQGPRGELFFGEGSRLTVL.

This clonotype was recorded a few times. V is TRBV12-3 or TRBV12-4 and J is TRBJ2-1; possible D gene TRBD1, 5 bases. V was pared by 8 bases and J by 0 bases, with 8 bases between. This CDR3 is 13 amino acids long. CDR3 loop: CASGAASYNEQFF. In nucleotides, the CDR3 is TGTGCCAGCGGGGCAGCCTCCTACAATGAGCAGTTCTTC.